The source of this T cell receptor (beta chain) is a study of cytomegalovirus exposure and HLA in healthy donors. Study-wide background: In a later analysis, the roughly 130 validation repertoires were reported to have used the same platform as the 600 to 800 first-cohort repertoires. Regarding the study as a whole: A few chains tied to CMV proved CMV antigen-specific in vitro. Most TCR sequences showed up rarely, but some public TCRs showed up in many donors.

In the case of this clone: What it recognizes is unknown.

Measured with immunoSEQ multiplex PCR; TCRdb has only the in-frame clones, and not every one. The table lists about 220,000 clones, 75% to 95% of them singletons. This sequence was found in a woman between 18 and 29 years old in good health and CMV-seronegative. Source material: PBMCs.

The DNA of the CDR3 is TGCAGCGTTGTCCATCGTTTGCAGGGTAGGGCTGAAGCTTTCTTT. It yields the protein CSVVHRLQGRAEAFF. The chain uses TRBV29-1 and TRBJ1-1, with D maybe TRBD1 (5 bases). The CDR3 has 15 amino acids. V gave up 4 bases and J gave up 6 bases, with 21 bases separating them. CDR1 and CDR2 (germline): SQVTM, ANQGSEA.